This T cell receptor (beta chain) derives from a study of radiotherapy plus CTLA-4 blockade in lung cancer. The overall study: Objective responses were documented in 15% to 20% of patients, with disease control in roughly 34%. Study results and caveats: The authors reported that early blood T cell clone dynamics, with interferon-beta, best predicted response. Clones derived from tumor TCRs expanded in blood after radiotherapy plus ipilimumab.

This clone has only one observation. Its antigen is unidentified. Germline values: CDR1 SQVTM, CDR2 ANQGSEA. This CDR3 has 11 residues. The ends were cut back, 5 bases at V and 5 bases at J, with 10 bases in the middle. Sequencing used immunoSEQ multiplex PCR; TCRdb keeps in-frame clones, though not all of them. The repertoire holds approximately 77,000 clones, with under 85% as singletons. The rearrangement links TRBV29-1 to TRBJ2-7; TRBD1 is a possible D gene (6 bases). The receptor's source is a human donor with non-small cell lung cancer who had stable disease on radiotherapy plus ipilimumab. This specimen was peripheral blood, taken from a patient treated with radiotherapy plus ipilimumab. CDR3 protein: CSVFRGHEQYF. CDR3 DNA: TGCAGCGTTTTCAGGGGCCACGAGCAGTACTTC.